The 14 T cell receptor beta chains below come from one sample, sequenced in a study of shared clonotypes between healthy human individuals (dated by TCRdb to the early 2020s). The library came from the immunoSEQ multiplex PCR assay. This immuneACCESS table, as held by TCRdb, lists in-frame sequences with V and J called but not all clones. Of the missing ones, under half trace to an unresolved V gene in checked studies; the others have no known cause. Across this sample there are over a million clones, with around 98% seen only once. The ten largest clones take up 0.4% to 0.55% of the sample. Sequencing was done on a sample of naive CD4+ T cells sorted from blood. Reading the label with the study, this specimen's cell subset or site is: CD45RA+ positively selected. Receptors originate from a man in his thirties or forties in good health.

This sequence joins TRBV7-9 and TRBJ2-7; D remains unclear. V was shortened by 6 bases and J by 4 bases, with 7 bases between the two germline ends. In germline, CDR1 is SEHNR, CDR2 FQNEAQ (reference sequence). The CDR3 runs 11 residues. CDR3 nucleotide sequence: TGTGCCAGCAGGGTGGGATACGAGCAGTACTTC. Amino acid sequence: CASRVGYEQYF.

The chain links TRBV2 to TRBJ1-1; 9 bases are shared with TRBD1. J was trimmed by 4 bases and V by 7 bases; bases with no gene match: 7. The CDR3 has 14 amino acids. Germline loops: CDR1 SNHLY, CDR2 FYNNEI. Here the CDR3 reads CASTSRDRVTEAFF. Written as DNA, the CDR3 is TGTGCCAGCACATCCCGGGACAGGGTCACTGAAGCTTTCTTT.

The rearrangement joins TRBV6-5 to TRBJ2-1; 7 nucleotides match TRBD2. This CDR3 is 12 amino acids long. With 5 bases clipped from V and 9 bases from J, the junction kept 4 bases outside the gene matches. Germline V gene data show CDR1 as MNHEY and CDR2 as SVGAGI. Here the CDR3 DNA reads TGTGCCAGCAGTGAGGGACTAACTGAGCAGTTCTTC. This encodes CASSEGLTEQFF.

As for this clone: Other DNA sequences from this sample encode an identical CDR3 as well. V usage is TRBV18 and J usage is TRBJ2-5; the match to TRBD2 covers 9 bases. Germline V gene sequence: CDR1 KGHSH, CDR2 LQKENI. V trimming: 1 base; J trimming: 3 bases; junction bases outside the gene matches: 0. This CDR3 has 14 amino acids. This CDR3 reads CASSPLAGEETQYF. The CDR3 nucleotides are TGTGCCAGCTCACCACTAGCGGGAGAAGAGACCCAGTACTTC.

The chain combines TRBV27 with TRBJ2-7, with 12 bases lining up with TRBD2. Germline CDR1 is MNHEY and CDR2 is SMNVEV (reference sequence). CDR3 length: 15 residues. The V gene end was trimmed by 6 bases and the J gene end by 6 bases; junction bases not matched to a gene: 9. The CDR3 DNA is TGTGCCAGCAGAGGACTAGCGGGACCACTGGGCGAGCAGTACTTC. Translating gives CASRGLAGPLGEQYF.

The chain carries TRBV27 and TRBJ2-1, with 10 bases fitting TRBD2. CDR1 is MNHEY, CDR2 SMNVEV, per germline (reference sequence). The CDR3 consists of 15 residues. With V trimmed by 7 bases and J by 9 bases, 12 bases remained unmatched. CDR3 DNA sequence: TGTGCCAGCATGCCAGCGGGAGGGCCATCGAGTGAGCAGTTCTTC. This encodes CASMPAGGPSSEQFF.

CDR3 nucleotides: TGTGCCAGCAGCCAATTTCCCCCTGGGCGTCTAGCCTTCGAGCAGTACTTC. This translates into CASSQFPPGRLAFEQYF. The V and J genes are TRBV14 and TRBJ2-7, with TRBD2 as a possible D gene (5 bases). The CDR3 loop spans 17 amino acids. In germline, CDR1 is SGHDN, CDR2 FVKESK. Trimming stripped 2 bases from V and 6 bases from J, with 23 bases between.

This chain uses TRBV11-2 with TRBJ2-3; 8 positions match TRBD2. The V segment lost 6 bases and the J segment 6 bases; nucleotides outside the gene matches: 17. CDR3 length: 17 amino acids. Germline CDR1 and CDR2: SGHAT and FQNNGV. CDR3 residues: CASRSYGGRPPTDTQYF. CDR3 coding DNA: TGTGCCAGCAGGAGTTACGGCGGGAGGCCTCCAACCGATACGCAGTATTTT.

J is TRBJ2-2 and V is TRBV15, with D possibly matching TRBD1 (5 bases). The CDR3 has 16 amino acids. Germline CDR1 reads LNHNV; CDR2 reads YYDKDF (reference sequence). V lost 0 bases and J 6 bases, leaving 14 bases between the germline ends. In DNA, the CDR3 is TGTGCCACCAGCAGAGATTCGGGCAGGGCCCCCGGGGAGCTGTTTTTT. Encoded protein: CATSRDSGRAPGELFF.

The chain has TRBV4-3 and TRBJ2-1; D remains ambiguous. Per germline, CDR1 LGHNA and CDR2 YSLEER. V gave up 1 base and J gave up 10 bases, with 14 bases separating them. The CDR3 is 14 amino acids. The CDR3 protein is CASSQVSRFREQFF. As DNA, the CDR3 is TGCGCCAGCAGCCAAGTCTCCCGATTCAGGGAGCAGTTCTTC.

The gene calls are TRBV28 and TRBJ2-1; a weak D match, TRBD2 (6 bases). The V gene lost 3 bases and the J gene lost 5 bases, with 26 bases spanning the gap. This CDR3 spans 19 amino acids. Germline values: CDR1 MDHEN, CDR2 SYDVKM. The CDR3 DNA reads TGTGCCAGCAGTTTTCCCCTTTCACTCGGACTACCATCCGACAATGAGCAGTTCTTC. This codes for CASSFPLSLGLPSDNEQFF.

A word on this clone: The same CDR3 arises from other DNA sequences in this sample as well. The J gene is TRBJ1-1, the V gene TRBV29-1; possible D gene TRBD1, 5 bases. Germline CDR1 and CDR2: SQVTM and ANQGSEA. The length of the CDR3 is 11 residues. V was clipped by 4 bases and J by 3 bases, with 6 bases between them. The CDR3 spells CSVGGDTEAFF. The CDR3 DNA is TGCAGCGTTGGGGGGGACACTGAAGCTTTCTTT.

This clone was observed a single time. V is TRBV7-6 and J is TRBJ2-2; D tentatively reads TRBD1 or TRBD2 (5 bases each). Trimming shortened V by 5 bases and J by 1 base, and 11 bases separated the two germline ends. The CDR3 has 15 residues. CDR1 and CDR2 (germline): SGHVS, FNYEAQ. The CDR3 protein is CASSARAGNTGELFF. In DNA, the CDR3 is TGTGCCAGCAGCGCCAGGGCGGGGAACACCGGGGAGCTGTTTTTT. The complete variable domain, with remaining parts taken from reference TRBV7-6 and TRBJ2-2, reads GAGVSQSPRYKVTKRGQDVALRCDPISGHVSLYWYRQALGQGPEFLTYFNYEAQQDKSGLPNDRFSAERPEGSISTLTIQRTEQRDSAMYRCASSARAGNTGELFFGEGSRLTVL.

The chain combines TRBV9 with TRBJ2-1; 7 positions match TRBD2. V lost 3 bases, J lost 7 bases, and 13 bases stayed unmatched. The CDR3 has 16 amino acids. Germline loops: CDR1 SGDLS, CDR2 YYNGEE. The CDR3 nucleotides are TGTGCCAGCAGCGCCCGATTAGCGGGCGCGGCAAATGAGCAGTTCTTC. Encoded protein: CASSARLAGAANEQFF.